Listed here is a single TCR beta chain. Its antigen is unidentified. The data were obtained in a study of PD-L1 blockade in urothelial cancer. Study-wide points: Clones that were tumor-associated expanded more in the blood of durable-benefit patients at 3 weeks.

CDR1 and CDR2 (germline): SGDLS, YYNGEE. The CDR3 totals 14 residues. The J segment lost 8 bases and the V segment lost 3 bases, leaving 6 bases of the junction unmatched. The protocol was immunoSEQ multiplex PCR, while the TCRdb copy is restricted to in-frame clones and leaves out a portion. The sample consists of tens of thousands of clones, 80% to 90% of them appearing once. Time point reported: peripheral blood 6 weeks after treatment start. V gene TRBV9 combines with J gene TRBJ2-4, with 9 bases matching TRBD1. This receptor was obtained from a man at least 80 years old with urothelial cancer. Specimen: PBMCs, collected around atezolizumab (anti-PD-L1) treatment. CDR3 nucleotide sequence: TGTGCCAGCAGCGCGCGGACAGGGGTTGACATTCAGTACTTC. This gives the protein CASSARTGVDIQYF.